This TCR beta chain is drawn from a study of OX40 agonist ivuxolimab in advanced cancers. Whole-study context: Participants could have had prior anti-PD-1, anti-PD-L1 or anti-CTLA-4 therapy, and around 40% had some.

A note on this clone: Its antigen remains unknown.

Study-wide points: Low normalized clonal expansion also occurred in some nonresponding patients.

The repertoire was sequenced with immunoSEQ multiplex PCR; TCRdb's copy has only in-frame clones and lacks some. Of about 140,000 clones listed, approximately 94% are singletons. This CDR3 region has 14 residues. Germline loops: CDR1 LNHDA, CDR2 SQIVND (reference sequence). The V gene end was trimmed by 7 bases and the J gene end by 3 bases; junction bases not matched to a gene: 8. V usage is TRBV19 and J usage is TRBJ2-7, with 8 bases fitting TRBD2. This receptor was taken from an adult with an advanced solid tumor such as melanoma, head and neck, liver or kidney cancer. Sequencing was performed on CD4+ or CD8+ T cells sorted from blood, taken in a trial of the OX40 agonist ivuxolimab. CDR3 bases: TGTGCCAGTACTCGGGGGGGAGGACTCTACGAGCAGTACTTC. It specifies CASTRGGGLYEQYF.